These T cell receptor beta chains were read from a single sample in a study of early T cells in non-severe SARS-CoV-2 infection. TCRdb re-derived calls from the 5' RACE reads in MiXCR, one entry per CDR3 protein. This table has over 85,000 distinct CDR3 sequences, roughly 12% appearing once. The source was whole blood, collected at baseline. All receptors come from an adult who was a healthcare worker with PCR-confirmed SARS-CoV-2 infection or an uninfected control (not recorded which). Both conserved end residues are part of each CDR3. The D gene is left open where the match is weak. The size field is filled for only some rows; it gives once, few, many or a size class.

clone_size,d_call,j_call,v_call,cdr3_aa,cdr3_nt
NA,NA,TRBJ2-7,TRBV7-8,CASSLVDSYEQYF,TGTGCCAGCAGCTTAGTCGATTCCTACGAGCAGTACTTC
NA,NA,TRBJ1-1,TRBV5-1,CASSPSTGALNTEAFF,TGCGCCAGCAGCCCTAGTACAGGCGCCCTGAACACTGAAGCTTTCTTT
NA,NA,TRBJ1-1,TRBV7-9,CASSLARAMNTEAFF,TGTGCCAGCAGCTTAGCTCGAGCAATGAACACTGAAGCTTTCTTT
many,TRBD1,TRBJ1-6,TRBV6-1,CASSEIYGPGGSPLHF,TGTGCCAGCAGTGAAATATATGGGCCAGGGGGCTCACCCCTCCACTTT
few,TRBD1,TRBJ1-5,TRBV20-1,CSARRGQGGNQPQHF,TGCAGTGCTAGGAGGGGACAGGGTGGCAATCAGCCCCAGCATTTT
few,TRBD1,TRBJ1-2,TRBV20-1,CSARGTGDYGYTF,TGCAGTGCTAGGGGGACAGGGGACTATGGCTACACCTTC
many,TRBD2,TRBJ2-3,TRBV3-1,CASSQRLAGITDTQYF,TGTGCCAGCAGCCAAAGGCTAGCGGGAATTACAGATACGCAGTATTTT
NA,NA,TRBJ1-6,TRBV3-1,CASSQEGRNSPLHF,TGTGCCAGCAGCCAAGAGGGACGAAATTCACCCCTCCACTTT
few,NA,TRBJ2-7,TRBV11-2,CASSRGLISYEQYF,TGTGCCAGCAGCCGGGGACTGATCTCCTACGAGCAGTACTTC
few,TRBD2,TRBJ2-1,TRBV30,CAWSGLAGEYNEQFF,TGTGCCTGGAGTGGACTAGCGGGAGAATACAATGAGCAGTTCTTC
NA,NA,TRBJ1-2,TRBV6-1,CASSKLTVDSIANYGYTF,TGTGCCAGCAGCAAGCTAACTGTTGATTCGATAGCTAACTATGGCTACACCTTC